Presented here are 31 T cell receptor beta chains from one specimen sequenced in a study of blood T cell repertoires in COVID-19. Repertoires were generated with immunoSEQ multiplex PCR, while TCRdb's copy carries only in-frame clones and drops some. The table shows some 230,000 clones, with 80% to 85% occurring only once. Sequenced sample: peripheral blood. The receptors here all came from a woman in her twenties or thirties who had recovered from COVID-19.

This chain uses TRBV5-1 with TRBJ2-1; 12 nucleotides agree with TRBD2. This CDR3 region has 15 residues. Losses at the gene ends were 4 bases for V and 6 bases for J; bases not matched to a gene: 5. The germline V gene has CDR1 SGHRS and CDR2 YFSETQ. CDR3 protein: CASSPGTSGFNEQFF. CDR3 DNA: TGCGCCAGCAGCCCCGGGACTAGCGGGTTCAATGAGCAGTTCTTC.

The rearrangement links TRBV12-5 to TRBJ2-2; perhaps TRBD2 as D (6 bases). CDR1 is LGHNT and CDR2 is FRNRAP in the germline V gene. This CDR3 contains 14 residues. Trimming took 11 bases from V and 5 from J, leaving 18 bases between them. This CDR3 is CASEPGVSTGELFF. CDR3 bases: TGTGCTTCTGAGCCGGGAGTCTCAACCGGGGAGCTGTTTTTT.

The rearrangement joins TRBV9 to TRBJ1-2, with D hard to call. This CDR3 is built from 12 residues. Germline lookup yields CDR1 SGDLS and CDR2 YYNGEE. V was clipped by 3 bases and J by 6 bases, with 9 bases between them. For the CDR3, the DNA is TGTGCCAGCAGCGACCCGAGGGATGGCTACACCTTC. This encodes CASSDPRDGYTF.

The J gene is TRBJ2-7, the V gene TRBV6-1; 11 bases match TRBD2. The CDR3 totals 16 residues. Germline assignment: CDR1 MNHNS and CDR2 SASEGT. Trimming removed 4 bases from V and 4 bases from J; junction bases left unmatched: 9. The DNA of the CDR3 is TGTGCCAGCAGTGGATTAGTTAGCGGGAGGGTATACGAGCAGTACTTC. It is translated as CASSGLVSGRVYEQYF.

This clone was found a few times. The chain combines TRBV29-1 with TRBJ1-4; no definite D call. V lost 4 bases and J 8 bases, leaving 20 bases between the germline ends. The germline V gene encodes CDR1 SQVTM and CDR2 ANQGSEA. The CDR3 spans 15 residues. CDR3 DNA: TGCAGCGTTGGTTCTGTGGGAGGCCCTGGGGAAAAACTGTTTTTT. Translation gives CSVGSVGGPGEKLFF.

The chain couples TRBV5-5 to TRBJ1-5, with 7 bases lining up with TRBD1. CDR3 size: 16 residues. CDR1 SGHKS and CDR2 YYEKEE come from the germline V gene (reference sequence). J lost 3 bases, V lost 3 bases, and 9 bases had no gene match. The CDR3: CASSSRQGEYNQPQHF. CDR3 sequence (DNA): TGTGCCAGCAGCTCCCGACAGGGCGAGTACAATCAGCCCCAGCATTTT.

This clone was observed a handful of times. V usage is TRBV19 and J usage is TRBJ1-1; tentatively, D is TRBD1 (5 bases). Germline V gene lookup returns CDR1 LNHDA and CDR2 SQIVND (reference sequence). Between the trimmed V and J ends, which lost 4 bases and 2 bases, there was a span of 11 bases. There are 14 residues in the CDR3. CDR3 coding DNA: TGTGCCAGTAGTACCACCGGGGGTAACACTGAAGCTTTCTTT. It encodes CASSTTGGNTEAFF.

This clone was detected only a few times. The chain joins TRBV2 to TRBJ1-2, with 9 bases lining up with TRBD1. The germline gives CDR1 SNHLY, CDR2 FYNNEI. With 6 bases clipped from V and 2 bases from J, the junction kept 13 bases outside the gene matches. This CDR3 has 17 residues. The CDR3: CASRGLAGQGLNYGYTF. CDR3 nucleotides: TGTGCCAGCAGGGGCTTGGCCGGACAGGGGTTGAACTATGGCTACACCTTC.

The chain links TRBV4-1 to TRBJ2-1; 11 nucleotides align to TRBD2. The CDR3 consists of 15 residues. J lost 9 bases, V lost 4 bases, and 8 bases had no gene match. CDR1 is MGHRA and CDR2 is YSYEKL in the germline V gene. CDR3 in DNA: TGCGCCAGCAGCCGTAGCGGGAGGGTGCCTCTTGAGCAGTTCTTC. Amino acid sequence: CASSRSGRVPLEQFF.

J is TRBJ2-7 and V is TRBV30, with D perhaps matching TRBD2 (6 bases). The V gene's germline CDR1 is GTSNPN and CDR2 SVGIG (reference sequence). The CDR3 contains 13 residues. Trimming pared 0 bases from V and 6 bases from J, leaving 12 bases between. This CDR3 reads CAWSVGGRVEQYF. CDR3 nucleotides: TGTGCCTGGAGTGTCGGGGGTCGGGTCGAGCAGTACTTC.

The rearrangement uses TRBV5-1 and TRBJ1-6, with 9 bases identical to TRBD1. The CDR3 runs 17 residues. The V segment lost 2 bases and the J segment 8 bases; nucleotides outside the gene matches: 11. From germline, CDR1 is SGHRS and CDR2 YFSETQ. The CDR3 DNA reads TGCGCCAGCAGCTTTAGTTTATCGGGACAGGGTTATTCACCCCTCCACTTT. It encodes CASSFSLSGQGYSPLHF. Complete variable domain (other parts from reference TRBV5-1 and TRBJ1-6): KAGVTQTPRYLIKTRGQQVTLSCSPISGHRSVSWYQQTPGQGLQFLFEYFSETQRNKGNFPGRFSGRQFSNSRSEMNVSTLELGDSALYLCASSFSLSGQGYSPLHFGNGTRLTVT.

The chain employs TRBV6-5 and TRBJ2-7; TRBD2 might be the D (6 bases). The length of the CDR3 is 12 residues. Trimming took off 11 bases at V and 3 bases at J, with 14 bases between the two ends. CDR1 MNHEY and CDR2 SVGAGI come from the germline V gene. The CDR3 sequence: CAARGRGYEQYF. The CDR3 DNA sequence: TGTGCCGCGCGGGGTAGGGGCTACGAGCAGTACTTC.

The chain joins TRBV30 to TRBJ2-7; 8 bases agree with TRBD1. V shed 4 bases, J shed 5 bases, and the junction held 13 bases outside the gene matches. The CDR3 contains 15 residues. Germline CDR1 GTSNPN, CDR2 SVGIG (reference sequence). This CDR3 is CAWKKTGGLRHEQYF. The CDR3 nucleotides read TGTGCCTGGAAAAAAACAGGGGGTCTTAGGCACGAGCAGTACTTC.

The DNA for the CDR3 is TGCAGTGCTCGATCGGACAACGGCTACACCTTC. Its translation is CSARSDNGYTF. This rearrangement joins TRBV20-1 to TRBJ1-2, with a possible D match to TRBD1 (5 bases). V lost 5 bases and J lost 8, with 12 bases in between. Germline V gene data show CDR1 as DFQATT and CDR2 as SNEGSKA (reference sequence). The CDR3 contains 11 residues.

This sequence joins TRBV5-4 and TRBJ1-2, with 7 bases that match TRBD1. V was clipped by 0 bases and J by 4 bases; unmatched bases: 12. Looked up from germline, CDR1 is SGHNT and CDR2 is YYREEE (reference sequence). The CDR3 consists of 17 residues. This CDR3 reads CASSLAISRGQTYGYTF. CDR3 in DNA: TGTGCCAGCAGCTTGGCAATCAGTAGGGGGCAGACCTATGGCTACACCTTC.

CDR3 DNA sequence: TGTGCCAGCAGCCTCCGCGGCAATCAGCCCCAGCATTTT. It encodes CASSLRGNQPQHF. The J gene is TRBJ1-5, the V gene TRBV13; D remains unclear. V lost 5 bases, J lost 2 bases, and 7 bases lay in between. This CDR3 contains 13 residues. Per germline, CDR1 PRHDT and CDR2 FYEKMQ (reference sequence).

The sample holds one count of this clone. The chain is built from TRBV5-1 and TRBJ2-1, with D possibly matching TRBD1 (6 bases). Germline V lookup: CDR1 SGHRS, CDR2 YFSETQ. Trimming took off 4 bases at V and 5 bases at J, with 16 bases between the two ends. This CDR3 is 15 amino acids long. Written as DNA, the CDR3 is TGCGCCAGCAGCGAAGTTCAGGGGTCCGACAATGAGCAGTTCTTC. It translates to CASSEVQGSDNEQFF. Based on the CDR3 plus reference TRBV5-1 and TRBJ2-1, the full variable domain is KAGVTQTPRYLIKTRGQQVTLSCSPISGHRSVSWYQQTPGQGLQFLFEYFSETQRNKGNFPGRFSGRQFSNSRSEMNVSTLELGDSALYLCASSEVQGSDNEQFFGPGTRLTVL.

This clone appeared once. The rearrangement uses TRBV6-4 and TRBJ2-3; maybe TRBD1 (5 bases). The CDR3 consists of 13 residues. Germline V CDR1 and CDR2: MRHNA, SNTAGT. Trimming pared 2 bases from V and 3 bases from J, leaving 6 bases between. The CDR3 here is CASSDRGTDTQYF. The CDR3 region has the DNA TGTGCCAGCAGTGACAGGGGAACAGATACGCAGTATTTT.

The rearrangement uses TRBV7-3 and TRBJ2-5; 11 nucleotides agree with TRBD2. Losses at the gene ends were 4 bases for V and 5 bases for J; bases not matched to a gene: 12. The CDR3 has 17 amino acids. Germline values: CDR1 SGHTA, CDR2 FQGTGA. CDR3 bases: TGTGCCAGCAGCTCCGGGAAGCTAGCGGGAGGAGGGGAGACCCAGTACTTC. Protein product: CASSSGKLAGGGETQYF.

This chain connects TRBV7-9 to TRBJ1-2; maybe TRBD1 (5 bases). Germline CDR1 and CDR2: SEHNR and FQNEAQ (reference sequence). Trimming removed 1 base from V and 3 bases from J, with 12 bases in between. The CDR3 consists of 15 residues. This CDR3 is CASSLGGELHYGYTF. The CDR3 DNA reads TGTGCCAGCAGCTTAGGGGGCGAATTGCACTATGGCTACACCTTC.

This rearrangement joins TRBV10-1 to TRBJ2-7, with 7 bases that match TRBD1. CDR3 length equals 16 residues. Germline V gene lookup returns CDR1 WNHNN and CDR2 SYGVQD (reference sequence). J lost 0 bases, V lost 3 bases, and 8 bases had no gene match. As DNA, the CDR3 is TGCGCCAGCAGTGAACTTCAGGGGGTTAGCTCCTACGAGCAGTACTTC. It codes for CASSELQGVSSYEQYF.

The chain is built from TRBV28 and TRBJ2-7, with D unclear. Per the germline V gene, CDR1 is MDHEN and CDR2 is SYDVKM. The CDR3 length is 14 residues. V lost 8 bases and J lost 3, with 17 bases in between. CDR3 sequence: CASARRGTDYEQYF. CDR3 coding DNA: TGTGCCAGCGCCCGTCGCGGCACTGACTACGAGCAGTACTTC.

This clone was picked up a small number of times. The chain combines TRBV28 with TRBJ2-7, with D hard to call. Trimming removed 9 bases at V and 7 bases at J, with 16 bases between. Germline V gives CDR1 MDHEN, CDR2 SYDVKM. The CDR3 extends over 12 amino acids. CDR3 coding DNA: TGTGCCAGTGCTACCACGGTCTCAGAGCAGTACTTC. As protein: CASATTVSEQYF.

The chain uses TRBV3-1 (or the pseudogene TRBV3-2) and TRBJ2-4, with a tentative D call TRBD1 (6 bases). Per the germline V gene, CDR1 is LGHDT and CDR2 is YNNKEL (reference sequence). The CDR3 loop spans 16 amino acids. Between the trimmed V and J ends, which lost 0 bases and 3 bases, there was a span of 12 bases. The CDR3 sequence: CASSQDPGDDKNIQYF. In DNA, the CDR3 is TGTGCCAGCAGCCAAGATCCAGGGGATGACAAAAACATTCAGTACTTC.

The chain has TRBV27 and TRBJ2-7; a weak D match, TRBD1 (6 bases). The germline V and J ends were trimmed by 3 bases and 2 bases, with 11 bases remaining between them. CDR1 is MNHEY and CDR2 is SMNVEV in the germline V gene (reference sequence). The CDR3 contains 14 residues. The CDR3 coding sequence is TGTGCCAGCAGTTTTCAGGGGAGTACCTACGAGCAGTACTTC. Translation gives CASSFQGSTYEQYF.

This chain links TRBV2 with TRBJ2-7; D is possibly TRBD2 (5 bases). The V end was cut by 5 bases, the J end by 5 bases, with 10 bases between. CDR1 is SNHLY and CDR2 is FYNNEI in the germline V gene. This CDR3 has 12 amino acids. DNA for the CDR3: TGTGCCAGCAGTCGGGGAAGAGACGAGCAGTACTTC. This gives the protein CASSRGRDEQYF.

This clone was seen more than once but under ten times. The chain recombines TRBV27 with TRBJ2-7; TRBD1 matches at 7 bases. This CDR3 comprises 16 residues. Germline V gives CDR1 MNHEY, CDR2 SMNVEV (reference sequence). V dropped 5 bases and J dropped 2; count of bases not matched to a gene: 12. CDR3 nucleotide sequence: TGTGCCAGCAGTCCGTTACAGGGGATCTTAGCCTACGAGCAGTACTTC. It yields the protein CASSPLQGILAYEQYF.

The chain links TRBV7-6 to TRBJ2-5; a possible D gene is TRBD2 (7 bases). V was cut by 5 bases and J by 8 bases, with 15 bases left in between. The CDR3 runs to 13 residues. CDR1 is SGHVS, CDR2 FNYEAQ, per germline. The CDR3 DNA sequence: TGTGCCAGCAGCGGAGAGGGGGGGCAAACCCAGTACTTC. Translating gives CASSGEGGQTQYF.

This sequence joins TRBV7-2 and TRBJ2-7, with D perhaps TRBD2 (5 bases). CDR3 length: 16 amino acids. Trimming stripped 2 bases from V and 6 bases from J, with 20 bases between. Germline V gene lookup returns CDR1 SGHTA and CDR2 FQGNSA. The CDR3 reads CASSLWRSGFSREQYF. CDR3 bases: TGTGCCAGCAGCTTATGGCGCTCGGGATTCTCCCGCGAGCAGTACTTC.

The chain recombines TRBV5-4 with TRBJ1-4; D is uncertain. The V and J ends lost 3 bases and 7 bases respectively, with 13 bases between them. This CDR3 region has 14 residues. Germline CDR1 is SGHNT and CDR2 is YYREEE (reference sequence). The CDR3 loop reads CASSSGGVREKLFF. The CDR3 DNA reads as TGTGCCAGCAGCTCGGGAGGTGTTCGTGAAAAACTGTTTTTT.

This clone was detected only once. The V call is TRBV2, the J call TRBJ1-2, with 9 bases matching TRBD1. CDR3 length equals 14 residues. Losses at the gene ends were 4 bases for V and 4 bases for J; bases not matched to a gene: 4. CDR1 and CDR2 from the germline V gene are SNHLY and FYNNEI. CDR3 bases: TGTGCCAGCAGTGTACAGGGGGCGGGCTATGGCTACACCTTC. Translated: CASSVQGAGYGYTF.